A single sample is the source of the 12 T cell receptor beta chains below, sequenced in a study of blood T cell repertoires in COVID-19. Sequencing used immunoSEQ multiplex PCR; TCRdb keeps in-frame clones, though not all of them. Among approximately 140,000 clones listed, around nine tenths were seen once. Specimen: peripheral blood. These receptors were obtained from a woman aged 60-75 years with acute or convalescent COVID-19.

CDR3: CASTSIEGGANNEQFF. CDR3 DNA: TGTGCCAGCACTTCAATTGAGGGGGGGGCGAACAATGAGCAGTTCTTC. This chain joins TRBV6-6 and TRBJ2-1; possibly TRBD2 for D (7 bases). CDR1 is MNHNY, CDR2 SVGAGI, per germline (reference sequence). The CDR3 is 16 amino acids. The V and J ends lost 7 bases and 5 bases respectively, with 21 bases between them.

This clone turned up a few times. The V gene is TRBV27, the J gene TRBJ2-7, with TRBD1 as a possible D gene (6 bases). Looked up from germline, CDR1 is MNHEY and CDR2 is SMNVEV (reference sequence). The CDR3 spans 13 residues. Trimming shortened V by 5 bases and J by 5 bases, and 13 bases separated the two germline ends. The CDR3: CASSTYRENEQYF. The CDR3 nucleotides are TGTGCCAGCAGTACATACAGGGAAAACGAGCAGTACTTC.

The CDR3 DNA sequence: TGCGCCAGCAGCCCATTAGACAGTTTAAATCAGCCCCAGCATTTT. Translation gives CASSPLDSLNQPQHF. The genes are TRBV4-1 and TRBJ1-5; TRBD1 is a possible D gene (5 bases). Trimming left V 4 bases short and J 4 bases short, with 14 bases between. The CDR3 has 15 residues. Looked up from germline, CDR1 is MGHRA and CDR2 is YSYEKL.

The chain combines TRBV30 with TRBJ1-1; D possibly corresponds to TRBD1 (6 bases). The V and J ends lost 3 bases and 3 bases respectively, with 11 bases between them. This CDR3 is built from 13 residues. Germline CDR1 is GTSNPN and CDR2 is SVGIG (reference sequence). Here the CDR3 reads CAWSREGDTEAFF. CDR3 coding DNA: TGTGCCTGGAGCAGGGAGGGGGACACTGAAGCTTTCTTT.

The chain combines TRBV25-1 with TRBJ1-5; D remains ambiguous. The CDR3 is 15 residues long. The germline CDR1 and CDR2 sequences are MGHDK and SYGVNS. Trimming shortened V by 4 bases and J by 3 bases, and 13 bases separated the two germline ends. The CDR3 loop is CASSASGGPNQPQHF. The CDR3 coding sequence is TGTGCCAGCAGTGCTAGCGGCGGCCCCAATCAGCCCCAGCATTTT.

The sample holds one count of this clone. V and J are TRBV28 and TRBJ2-4; 7 bases are a match to TRBD1. This CDR3 is built from 16 residues. V lost 4 bases to trimming and J lost 8 bases; unmatched junction nucleotides: 14. CDR1 MDHEN and CDR2 SYDVKM come from the germline V gene. The CDR3 region has the DNA TGTGCCAGCAGTTCAACCGGGGACAGAGTATGGGACATTCAGTACTTC. This translates into CASSSTGDRVWDIQYF.

The chain carries TRBV6-5 and TRBJ1-5, with D unresolved. Deletions cut 0 bases from V and 5 bases from J, with 11 bases between. Looked up from germline, CDR1 is MNHEY and CDR2 is SVGAGI. This CDR3 comprises 15 residues. CDR3 DNA: TGTGCCAGCAGTTACTCGAAGTCCGGGGATCAGCCCCAGCATTTT. It codes for CASSYSKSGDQPQHF.

The chain recombines TRBV19 with TRBJ2-1; D is possibly TRBD2 (6 bases). The germline CDR1 and CDR2 sequences are LNHDA and SQIVND (reference sequence). Trimming took off 9 bases at V and 0 bases at J, with 12 bases between the two ends. The CDR3 is made up of 14 amino acids. The CDR3 here is CASSPGGSYNEQFF. In DNA, the CDR3 is TGTGCCAGCAGCCCCGGGGGCTCCTACAATGAGCAGTTCTTC.

The chain links TRBV6-1 to TRBJ1-2; D is perhaps TRBD1 (6 bases). CDR3 size: 19 residues. The V gene's germline CDR1 is MNHNS and CDR2 SASEGT. Trimming removed 2 bases at V and 3 bases at J, with 25 bases between. The CDR3 region has the DNA TGTGCCAGCAGTGAAAACCCGACAGGTAGAGGATCCTCGGACTATGGCTACACCTTC. It yields the protein CASSENPTGRGSSDYGYTF.

The rearrangement joins TRBV2 to TRBJ1-5, with 7 bases aligning to TRBD1. V shed 8 bases and J 5 bases; nucleotides not matched to a gene: 12. CDR1 is SNHLY and CDR2 is FYNNEI in the germline V gene. This CDR3 has 15 amino acids. For the CDR3, the DNA is TGTGCCAGCCGCAGGGAGGCAGGGGGGTATCAGCCCCAGCATTTT. Its protein product is CASRREAGGYQPQHF.

In regard to this clone: The identical CDR3 is also encoded by other nucleotide sequences in the sample. The chain recombines TRBV18 with TRBJ1-4, with D possibly being TRBD1 (5 bases). The germline V and J ends were trimmed by 6 bases and 2 bases, with 13 bases remaining between them. Germline loops: CDR1 KGHSH, CDR2 LQKENI. The CDR3 sequence is 15 residues long. The CDR3 DNA reads TGTGCCAGCTCGCCTCTCGGGGGGACTAATGAAAAACTGTTTTTT. Its protein product is CASSPLGGTNEKLFF.

The gene calls are TRBV6-5 and TRBJ1-1; D uncertain. CDR1 and CDR2 (germline): MNHEY, SVGAGI. The ends were cut back, 10 bases at V and 6 bases at J, with 21 bases in the middle. The CDR3 extends over 14 amino acids. The CDR3 nucleotides read TGTGCCATTGAACGGGGATTTGGTGGGTCTGAAGCTTTCTTT. It specifies CAIERGFGGSEAFF.